These 5 T cell receptor beta chains were sequenced from one sample in a study of cytomegalovirus exposure and HLA in healthy donors. The PCR employed 60 Vbeta primers together with 13 Jbeta primers. The repertoire was sequenced with immunoSEQ multiplex PCR; TCRdb's copy has only in-frame clones and lacks some. The sample yields about 190,000 clones, 75% to 80% seen once. What was sequenced was PBMCs. Receptors were obtained from a woman aged 25 to 45 in good health and CMV-seropositive.

The chain uses TRBV10-2 and TRBJ2-1, with 9 bases aligning to TRBD1. Germline lookup yields CDR1 WSHSY and CDR2 SAAADI. Losses at the gene ends were 6 bases for V and 10 bases for J; bases not matched to a gene: 10. This CDR3 comprises 14 residues. The CDR3: CASRPGQGLFEQFF. Here the CDR3 DNA reads TGCGCCAGCAGGCCGGGACAGGGACTGTTCGAGCAGTTCTTC.

The V gene is TRBV5-1, the J gene TRBJ2-2, with a tentative D call TRBD2 (5 bases). The CDR3 extends over 16 amino acids. Trimming left V 0 bases short and J 3 bases short, with 12 bases between. Germline V gene data show CDR1 as SGHRS and CDR2 as YFSETQ. The CDR3 nucleotides read TGCGCCAGCAGCTTGGTTGGAGGTTTCGACACCGGGGAGCTGTTTTTT. Its protein is CASSLVGGFDTGELFF.

This chain joins TRBV18 and TRBJ2-7; D is undetermined. V was pared by 3 bases and J by 2 bases, with 11 bases between. The CDR3 sequence is 14 residues long. Germline assignment: CDR1 KGHSH and CDR2 LQKENI. The CDR3 region has the DNA TGTGCCAGCTCACCTTCCAGGATCCCCTACGAGCAGTACTTC. Amino acid sequence: CASSPSRIPYEQYF.

CDR3 sequence: CASRTGGGRDSNQPQHF. The CDR3, as DNA: TGTGCCAGTAGGACAGGGGGCGGTCGAGATAGCAATCAGCCCCAGCATTTT. The rearrangement links TRBV19 to TRBJ1-5; 10 bases are a match to TRBD1. Germline lookup yields CDR1 LNHDA and CDR2 SQIVND (reference sequence). This CDR3 is 17 amino acids long. V dropped 6 bases and J dropped 0; count of bases not matched to a gene: 8.

This clone turned up a few times. The chain couples TRBV5-1 to TRBJ2-1; 11 bases agree with TRBD2. The CDR3 runs 17 residues. V dropped 0 bases and J dropped 8; count of bases not matched to a gene: 10. Germline values: CDR1 SGHRS, CDR2 YFSETQ. The CDR3 loop is CASSLARSGGALDEQFF. CDR3 DNA: TGCGCCAGCAGCTTGGCCCGTAGCGGGGGGGCCCTCGATGAGCAGTTCTTC. Variable domain in full (rest from reference TRBV5-1 and TRBJ2-1): KAGVTQTPRYLIKTRGQQVTLSCSPISGHRSVSWYQQTPGQGLQFLFEYFSETQRNKGNFPGRFSGRQFSNSRSEMNVSTLELGDSALYLCASSLARSGGALDEQFFGPGTRLTVL.